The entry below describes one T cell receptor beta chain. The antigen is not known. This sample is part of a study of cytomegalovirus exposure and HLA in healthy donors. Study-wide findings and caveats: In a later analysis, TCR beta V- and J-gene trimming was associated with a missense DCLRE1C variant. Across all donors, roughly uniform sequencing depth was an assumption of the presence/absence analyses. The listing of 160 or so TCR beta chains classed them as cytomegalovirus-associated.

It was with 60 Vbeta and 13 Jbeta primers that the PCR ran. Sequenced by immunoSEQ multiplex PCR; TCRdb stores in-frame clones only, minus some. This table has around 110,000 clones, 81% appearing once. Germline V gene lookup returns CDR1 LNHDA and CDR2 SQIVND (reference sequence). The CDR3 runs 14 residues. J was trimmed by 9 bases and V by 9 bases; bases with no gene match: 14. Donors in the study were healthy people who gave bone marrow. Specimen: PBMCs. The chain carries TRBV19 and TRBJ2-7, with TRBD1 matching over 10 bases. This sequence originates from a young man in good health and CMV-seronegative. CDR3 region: CASSMGDRGSRQYF. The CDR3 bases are TGTGCCAGCAGCATGGGGGACAGGGGTAGTAGGCAGTACTTC.